The entry below describes one T cell receptor beta chain. The sample carries other DNA sequences with the same CDR3. Germline V gene sequence: CDR1 SNHLY, CDR2 FYNNEI. V lost 3 bases, J lost 5 bases, and 7 bases lay in between. The length of the CDR3 is 12 residues. The sample originates from a study of identifying expanded T cells in peripheral blood. Here immunoSEQ multiplex PCR was the method, and the copy in TCRdb shows in-frame clones only, minus some. This table holds 45,000 to 60,000 clones, over 75% found once. Collection occurred without any documented infections or immune events in donors. Sequencing was performed on blood. V gene TRBV2 combines with J gene TRBJ2-5; a weak D match, TRBD2 (5 bases). This TCR was recovered from a person aged 18 to 75 in good health. CDR3 protein: CASSDRGETQYF. CDR3 nucleotide sequence: TGTGCCAGCAGTGACAGAGGGGAGACCCAGTACTTC.